Listed here are 5 T cell receptor beta chains from one sample, sequenced in a study of blood T cells in healthy people across ages. The use of a sample-barcoded 5' primer and a J-beta primer mix characterized a second PCR of about 7 to 12 cycles. TCRdb itself ran the 5' RACE reads through MiXCR, one entry per CDR3 protein. The table has 1.5 million to 2 million distinct CDR3 sequences, around 36% seen once. Sequencing was performed on blood. Receptor source: a woman aged 25 to 45 in good health.

The rearrangement uses TRBV27 and TRBJ1-4, with D tentatively TRBD1 (5 bases). V dropped 3 bases and J dropped 7 bases, with 24 bases sitting between them. The CDR3 loop spans 18 amino acids. Germline CDR1 and CDR2: MNHEY and SMNVEV (reference sequence). CDR3 DNA: TGTGCCAGCAGTTTCCACACCGGGGCTAGATATGGGGGTGAAAAACTGTTTTTT. It encodes CASSFHTGARYGGEKLFF.

This clonotype was seen at least ten times. CDR3 protein: CASSPLAGTDTQYF. The CDR3 DNA follows: TGTGCCAGCTCACCTCTAGCGGGCACAGATACGCAGTATTTT. The V and J genes are TRBV18 and TRBJ2-3, with 7 positions matching TRBD2. The CDR3 contains 14 residues. Trimming removed 3 bases from V and 1 base from J; junction bases left unmatched: 1. CDR1 and CDR2 from the germline V gene are KGHSH and LQKENI.

In its sample, this clonotype was seen a few times. This sequence joins TRBV2 and TRBJ1-4; 8 bases match TRBD1. The CDR3 contains 15 residues. Germline-derived CDR1 and CDR2 are SNHLY and FYNNEI. J lost 8 bases, V lost 6 bases, and 11 bases had no gene match. The CDR3 nucleotides are TGTGCCAGCAGGGTGGACAGGGCGGGAAAGGAAAAACTGTTTTTT. Its translation is CASRVDRAGKEKLFF.

The rearrangement links TRBV7-6 to TRBJ2-1; 9 bases line up with TRBD2. Germline CDR1 SGHVS, CDR2 FNYEAQ. J was trimmed by 12 bases and V by 8 bases; bases with no gene match: 17. This CDR3 comprises 15 residues. In nucleotides, the CDR3 is TGTGCCAGCGGAGAGCGGGGGGCGGCCCCATCAAGGCAGTTCTTC. It yields the protein CASGERGAAPSRQFF.

This rearrangement joins TRBV6-1 to TRBJ2-1, with D possibly matching TRBD2 (5 bases). CDR3 length: 14 amino acids. Trimming took off 1 base at V and 7 bases at J, with 11 bases between the two ends. Per the germline V gene, CDR1 is MNHNS and CDR2 is SASEGT. CDR3 loop: CASSEGLPGNEQFF. The CDR3, as DNA: TGTGCCAGCAGTGAAGGACTCCCGGGGAATGAGCAGTTCTTC.